This record concerns one T cell receptor beta chain sequence. No antigen is known for it. Sequencing used immunoSEQ multiplex PCR; TCRdb keeps in-frame clones, though not all of them. The sample comprises 110,000 to 150,000 clones, about 90% of which are singletons, and about 3.5% rests with the top ten. This sample was taken from a study of T cell responses to AZD1222 COVID-19 vaccine. Looking at the study overall: The analysis combined second doses at about 4 or about 12 weeks. Findings and limits, study-wide: Variant regions that are unmutated are reportedly the target of nearly half of spike-specific TCRs.

Trimming pared 2 bases from V and 3 bases from J, leaving 11 bases between. This CDR3 is 15 amino acids long. The germline V gene encodes CDR1 MNHEY and CDR2 SMNVEV (reference sequence). This clonotype originated in an adult in good health. The specimen was peripheral blood, collected on day 0 of AZD1222 vaccination. V and J are TRBV27 and TRBJ1-5, with D possibly TRBD1 on 6 matching bases. In DNA, the CDR3 is TGTGCCAGCAGTTTAGTTGGGACAAACAATCAGCCCCAGCATTTT. Its protein product is CASSLVGTNNQPQHF.